What follows are 30 T cell receptor beta chains derived from one specimen sequenced in a study of blood T cell repertoires in COVID-19. TCRdb keeps only in-frame clones here, not all; method: immunoSEQ multiplex PCR. The sample lists approximately 150,000 clones, around 89% occurring once. Source material: peripheral blood. Receptor source: a man aged 18 to 29 with COVID-19, enrolled during active disease.

The V gene is TRBV9, the J gene TRBJ2-3; D perhaps matches TRBD2 (6 bases). The CDR3 has 15 amino acids. Germline loops: CDR1 SGDLS, CDR2 YYNGEE. Trimming shortened V by 4 bases and J by 6 bases, and 18 bases separated the two germline ends. Here the CDR3 DNA reads TGTGCCAGCAGCAGCGCCGCGACTAGTCCTGATACGCAGTATTTT. Encoded protein: CASSSAATSPDTQYF.

J is TRBJ2-5 and V is TRBV5-1, with 9 bases identical to TRBD2. V lost 2 bases and J lost 4; bases outside the gene matches: 3. The germline V gene encodes CDR1 SGHRS and CDR2 YFSETQ. This CDR3 comprises 14 residues. This CDR3 reads CASSFSGSGETQYF. Written as DNA, the CDR3 is TGCGCCAGCAGCTTTAGCGGGAGCGGAGAGACCCAGTACTTC.

This chain connects TRBV6-2 or TRBV6-3 to TRBJ2-5; 7 positions match TRBD1. J gave up 4 bases and V 2 bases, and 4 bases lay outside the gene matches. This CDR3 contains 14 residues. Germline CDR1 is MNHEY and CDR2 is SVGEGT. The CDR3 sequence is CASSYIQGLETQYF. For the CDR3, the DNA is TGTGCCAGCAGTTACATACAGGGGCTAGAGACCCAGTACTTC.

CDR3 DNA: TGTGCCAGCAGCTTGAGGGGGCGGCGTCAGCCCCAGCATTTT. It translates to CASSLRGRRQPQHF. The chain carries TRBV5-8 and TRBJ1-5, with 7 positions matching TRBD1. Germline assignment: CDR1 SGHTS and CDR2 YDEGEE. The CDR3 runs 14 residues. Germline trimming cut 1 base from V and 6 bases from J; bases unmatched to any gene: 4.

This chain uses TRBV6-1 with TRBJ2-7; unclear D gene. The V end was cut by 5 bases, the J end by 0 bases, with 14 bases between. The CDR3 has 15 amino acids. Per the germline V gene, CDR1 is MNHNS and CDR2 is SASEGT. The CDR3 nucleotides are TGTGCCAGCAGTTCACAAACAAGAAGCTCCTACGAGCAGTACTTC. This encodes CASSSQTRSSYEQYF.

The chain combines TRBV28 with TRBJ1-1, with TRBD1 matching over 7 bases. The germline V gene has CDR1 MDHEN and CDR2 SYDVKM. This CDR3 is built from 15 residues. Trimming removed 5 bases from V and 2 bases from J; junction bases left unmatched: 8. The CDR3 DNA sequence: TGTGCCAGCAGTCTAGGACAGGCTCTAAACACTGAAGCTTTCTTT. It codes for CASSLGQALNTEAFF.

V and J are TRBV10-3 and TRBJ1-6; TRBD1 agrees at 11 bases. Germline trimming cut 6 bases from V and 4 bases from J; bases unmatched to any gene: 5. The CDR3 contains 16 residues. The germline CDR1 and CDR2 sequences are ENHRY and SYGVKD. The CDR3 DNA reads as TGTGCCATCAGAGACGGACAGGGGGCTTATAATTCACCCCTCCACTTT. Its translation is CAIRDGQGAYNSPLHF.

The genes are TRBV11-2 and TRBJ2-3; 7 bases fit TRBD1. The CDR3 is 13 residues long. V shed 6 bases and J 5 bases; nucleotides not matched to a gene: 5. Germline V gene data show CDR1 as SGHAT and CDR2 as FQNNGV. The CDR3: CASRKQGIDTQYF. CDR3 bases: TGTGCCAGCAGAAAACAGGGGATAGATACGCAGTATTTT.

The chain couples TRBV19 to TRBJ1-1, with a possible D match to TRBD1 (6 bases). There are 13 residues in the CDR3. V dropped 9 bases and J dropped 0 bases, with 11 bases sitting between them. Germline CDR1 is LNHDA and CDR2 is SQIVND (reference sequence). Here the CDR3 DNA reads TGTGCCAGCTCACAGGGCTTGAACACTGAAGCTTTCTTT. Translation: CASSQGLNTEAFF.

The J gene is TRBJ1-5, the V gene TRBV7-9; a weak D match, TRBD1 (5 bases). CDR1 is SEHNR, CDR2 FQNEAQ, per germline (reference sequence). Trimming left V 4 bases short and J 6 bases short, with 13 bases between. The CDR3 is 14 amino acids. The CDR3: CASSSGGLAQPQHF. Written as DNA, the CDR3 is TGTGCCAGCAGCTCCGGGGGGTTAGCTCAGCCCCAGCATTTT. The whole variable domain, filled in from reference TRBV7-9 and TRBJ1-5, reads DTGVSQNPRHKITKRGQNVTFRCDPISEHNRLYWYRQTLGQGPEFLTYFQNEAQLEKSRLLSDRFSAERPKGSFSTLEIQRTEQGDSAMYLCASSSGGLAQPQHFGDGTRLSIL.

This chain links TRBV6-5 with TRBJ2-5; TRBD1 matches 8 bases. This CDR3 comprises 15 residues. V lost 7 bases, J lost 6 bases, and 13 bases stayed unmatched. The germline CDR1 and CDR2 sequences are MNHEY and SVGAGI. CDR3 protein: CASTDRVFAVQTQYF. Written as DNA, the CDR3 is TGTGCCAGCACGGACAGGGTTTTCGCGGTACAGACCCAGTACTTC.

About this clone itself: Compared with germline, one end of the junction differs, possibly owing to a read error. The J gene is TRBJ1-4, the V gene TRBV19; D not certain. The CDR3 has 13 residues. Germline V gene sequence: CDR1 LNHDA, CDR2 SQIVND (reference sequence). This CDR3 reads CASSPVLNEKLLF. Here the CDR3 DNA reads TGTGCCAGTAGCCCCGTCCTTAATGAAAAACTGCTTTTT.

The gene calls are TRBV30 and TRBJ2-6; D is possibly TRBD2 (6 bases). This CDR3 contains 19 residues. The V gene's germline CDR1 is GTSNPN and CDR2 SVGIG (reference sequence). The V end was cut by 4 bases, the J end by 0 bases, with 22 bases between. CDR3 nucleotide sequence: TGTGCCTGGATTACTGGAGTGGGGGGAACCTTCTCTGGGGCCAACGTCCTGACTTTC. Its protein is CAWITGVGGTFSGANVLTF.

The chain recombines TRBV6-2 or TRBV6-3 with TRBJ1-1, with a weak D call TRBD1 (5 bases). Trimming cost V 2 bases and J 4 bases, with 11 bases left between them. The CDR3 spans 14 residues. Germline-derived CDR1 and CDR2 are MNHEY and SVGEGT. CDR3: CASSYGGGATEAFF. CDR3 nucleotide sequence: TGTGCCAGCAGTTACGGCGGAGGGGCCACTGAAGCTTTCTTT.

The gene calls are TRBV19 and TRBJ2-5, with D uncertain. V lost 3 bases and J 1 base, leaving 6 bases between the germline ends. Germline V CDR1 and CDR2: LNHDA, SQIVND (reference sequence). The CDR3 consists of 13 residues. The CDR3: CASSIDTQETQYF. CDR3 bases: TGTGCCAGTAGTATCGACACCCAAGAGACCCAGTACTTC.

The V gene is TRBV6-2 or TRBV6-3, the J gene TRBJ2-7; 10 bases map to TRBD1. The V gene's germline CDR1 is MNHEY and CDR2 SVGEGT. Trimming cost V 2 bases and J 6 bases; bases outside gene matches: 1. The CDR3 consists of 13 residues. The CDR3, as DNA: TGTGCCAGCAGTTACCGGACAGGGGGCGAGCAGTACTTC. This codes for CASSYRTGGEQYF.

The chain couples TRBV30 to TRBJ1-5; no firm D call. Germline V CDR1 and CDR2: GTSNPN, SVGIG (reference sequence). V dropped 1 base and J dropped 0 bases, with 13 bases sitting between them. The CDR3 runs to 16 residues. The CDR3 region has the DNA TGTGCCTGGAGTGGTATCGGTACAGATAGCAATCAGCCCCAGCATTTT. Residues: CAWSGIGTDSNQPQHF.

The chain couples TRBV19 to TRBJ2-7; 7 bases line up with TRBD1. CDR3 length: 13 amino acids. The trim removed 6 bases at V and 1 base at J, leaving 3 bases unmatched. CDR1 LNHDA and CDR2 SQIVND come from the germline V gene (reference sequence). CDR3 sequence reads: CASRETGSYEQYF. In nucleotides, the CDR3 is TGTGCCAGTAGAGAGACAGGGTCCTACGAGCAGTACTTC.

This chain joins TRBV24-1 and TRBJ2-3, with 7 bases that match TRBD2. Trimming at V came to 2 bases and at J to 2 bases, leaving 6 bases not matched to a gene. The CDR3 length is 16 residues. Germline V CDR1 and CDR2: KGHDR, SFDVKD. CDR3 coding DNA: TGTGCCACCAGTGATTCCGCGGGAGTCAACACAGATACGCAGTATTTT. Protein: CATSDSAGVNTDTQYF.

To note about this clone: The DNA is left out, because the CDR3 cannot be placed on it with certainty; the CDR3 is given as TCRdb lists it. The genes are TRBV3-1 (or the pseudogene TRBV3-2) and TRBJ1-4; the table assigns TRBD1, which was not confirmed against the DNA. The CDR3 has 17 amino acids, counting both end residues. The germline V gene encodes CDR1 LGHDT and CDR2 YNNKEL (reference sequence). Here the CDR3 reads CASSQEGVGRGNEKLLF.

The chain couples TRBV25-1 to TRBJ2-1; TRBD2 matches at 11 bases. The CDR3 has 15 amino acids. Germline CDR1 is MGHDK and CDR2 is SYGVNS. V was clipped by 3 bases and J by 7 bases; unmatched bases: 5. The CDR3 nucleotides read TGTGCCAGCAGTGACCTAGCGGGAGGATGGAATGAGCAGTTCTTC. It specifies CASSDLAGGWNEQFF.

This chain connects TRBV4-3 to TRBJ2-7; 14 nucleotides align to TRBD2. CDR1 and CDR2 from the germline V gene are LGHNA and YSLEER. CDR3 length: 20 residues. With 3 bases clipped from V and 1 base from J, the junction kept 14 bases outside the gene matches. Here the CDR3 reads CASSQMGGPGTSGSSYEQYF. The CDR3 DNA follows: TGCGCCAGCAGCCAGATGGGGGGCCCAGGGACTAGCGGGAGTTCCTACGAGCAGTACTTC.

The chain joins TRBV27 to TRBJ2-5, with 11 bases fitting TRBD2. The CDR3 totals 15 residues. The junction had 6 bases not matched to a gene; V was cut back by 4 bases and J by 5 bases. Germline V gene sequence: CDR1 MNHEY, CDR2 SMNVEV (reference sequence). As DNA, the CDR3 is TGTGCCAGCAGTTCAACTAGCGGGAGTCGGGAGACCCAGTACTTC. The encoded protein is CASSSTSGSRETQYF.

The chain links TRBV15 to TRBJ2-7; TRBD2 aligns across 7 bases. Germline V gives CDR1 LNHNV, CDR2 YYDKDF (reference sequence). This CDR3 is 16 amino acids long. The trim removed 3 bases at V and 0 bases at J, leaving 8 bases unmatched. The CDR3 DNA sequence: TGTGCCACCAGCAGGGTTTTAGCGGGCAGCTCCTACGAGCAGTACTTC. Translation gives CATSRVLAGSSYEQYF.

The table lists this clone with a few counts. The chain uses TRBV5-1 and TRBJ2-7; TRBD2 agrees at 10 bases. The ends lost 0 bases at V and 7 bases at J; junction bases unmatched: 22. This CDR3 has 20 residues. Germline CDR1 is SGHRS and CDR2 is YFSETQ. CDR3 bases: TGCGCCAGCAGCTTGGAGCCAGCTACCCGAGGTCTAGCGGGAGTGGGTGAGCAGTACTTC. Protein product: CASSLEPATRGLAGVGEQYF.

The rearrangement joins TRBV28 to TRBJ2-3; 10 positions match TRBD1. CDR3 size: 19 residues. Germline values: CDR1 MDHEN, CDR2 SYDVKM. V lost 4 bases and J lost 0; bases outside the gene matches: 13. CDR3 protein: CASSSNIYQGQGSTDTQYF. The CDR3 DNA is TGTGCCAGCAGTTCAAACATATATCAGGGACAGGGGAGCACAGATACGCAGTATTTT.

This clone appeared a single time. The rearrangement joins TRBV30 to TRBJ2-1; TRBD2 aligns across 7 bases. Germline CDR1 GTSNPN, CDR2 SVGIG (reference sequence). V lost 1 base to trimming and J lost 8 bases; unmatched junction nucleotides: 8. This CDR3 region has 14 residues. Here the CDR3 DNA reads TGTGCCTGGAGTGCTAGCGGACCTGGGGATGAGCAGTTCTTC. Residues: CAWSASGPGDEQFF.

CDR3 bases: TGTGCCAGCAGCTTCGGACAGACTGAAGCTTTCTTT. Translation: CASSFGQTEAFF. The chain combines TRBV5-6 with TRBJ1-1; TRBD1 might be the D (6 bases). With 2 bases removed from V and 5 bases from J, the gap between germline ends came to 7 bases. CDR1 SGHDT and CDR2 YYEEEE come from the germline V gene. This CDR3 has 12 residues.

The V gene is TRBV9, the J gene TRBJ1-4; tentatively, D is TRBD1 (6 bases). V was shortened by 3 bases and J by 6 bases, with 21 bases between the two germline ends. Germline values: CDR1 SGDLS, CDR2 YYNGEE. The CDR3 has 17 residues. This chain's CDR3 is CASSAHYRDPGYEKLFF. CDR3 DNA sequence: TGTGCCAGCAGCGCCCACTACAGGGACCCGGGGTATGAAAAACTGTTTTTT.

The chain carries TRBV6-5 and TRBJ2-1, with TRBD2 identical over 10 bases. The CDR3 has 13 residues. Germline values: CDR1 MNHEY, CDR2 SVGAGI. The trim removed 10 bases at V and 8 bases at J, leaving 8 bases unmatched. CDR3 nucleotides: TGTGCCACAATAGCGGGAGGCGGCCATGAGCAGTTCTTC. Its protein product is CATIAGGGHEQFF.